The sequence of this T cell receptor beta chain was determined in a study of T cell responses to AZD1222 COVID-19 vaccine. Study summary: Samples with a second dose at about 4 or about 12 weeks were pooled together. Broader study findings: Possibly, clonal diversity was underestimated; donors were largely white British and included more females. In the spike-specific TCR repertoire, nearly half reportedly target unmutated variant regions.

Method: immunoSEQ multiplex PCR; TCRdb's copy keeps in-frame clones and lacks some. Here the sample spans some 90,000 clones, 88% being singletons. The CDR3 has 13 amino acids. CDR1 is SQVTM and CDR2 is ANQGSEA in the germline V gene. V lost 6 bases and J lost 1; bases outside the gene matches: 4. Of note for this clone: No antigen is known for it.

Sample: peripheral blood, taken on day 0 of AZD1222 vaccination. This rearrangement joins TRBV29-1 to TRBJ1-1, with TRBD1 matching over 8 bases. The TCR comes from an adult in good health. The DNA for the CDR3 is TGCAGCGTCCCGACAGGGGAGAACACTGAAGCTTTCTTT. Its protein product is CSVPTGENTEAFF.